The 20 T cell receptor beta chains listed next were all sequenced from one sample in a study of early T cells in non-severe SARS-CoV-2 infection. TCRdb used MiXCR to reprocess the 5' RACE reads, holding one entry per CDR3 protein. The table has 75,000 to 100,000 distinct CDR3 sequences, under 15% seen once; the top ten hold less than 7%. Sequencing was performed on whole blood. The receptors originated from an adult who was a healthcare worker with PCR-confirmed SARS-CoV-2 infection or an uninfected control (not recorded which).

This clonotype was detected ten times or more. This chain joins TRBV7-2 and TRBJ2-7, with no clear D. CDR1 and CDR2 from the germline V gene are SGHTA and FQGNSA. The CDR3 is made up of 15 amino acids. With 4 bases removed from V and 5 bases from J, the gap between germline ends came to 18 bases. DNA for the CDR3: TGTGCCAGCAGCTCAGCTCCGGCCAGAAAGGACGAGCAGTACTTC. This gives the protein CASSSAPARKDEQYF.

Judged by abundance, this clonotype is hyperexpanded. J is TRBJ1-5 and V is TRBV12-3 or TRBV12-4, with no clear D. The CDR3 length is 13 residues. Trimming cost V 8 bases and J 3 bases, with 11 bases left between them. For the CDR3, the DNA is TGTGCCAGCGGCCGGTCAGACAATCAGCCCCAGCATTTT. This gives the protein CASGRSDNQPQHF.

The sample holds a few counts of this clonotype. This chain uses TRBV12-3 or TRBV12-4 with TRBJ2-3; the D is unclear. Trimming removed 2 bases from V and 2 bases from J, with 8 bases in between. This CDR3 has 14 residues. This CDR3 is CASSLLVYTDTQYF. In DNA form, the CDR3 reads TGTGCCAGCAGTTTATTGGTGTACACAGATACGCAGTATTTT.

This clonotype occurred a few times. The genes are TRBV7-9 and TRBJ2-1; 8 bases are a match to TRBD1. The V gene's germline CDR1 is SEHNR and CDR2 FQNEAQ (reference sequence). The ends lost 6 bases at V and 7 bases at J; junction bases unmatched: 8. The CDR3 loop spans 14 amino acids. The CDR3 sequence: CASSRPGTGNEQFF. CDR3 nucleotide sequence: TGTGCCAGCAGTCGGCCTGGGACAGGAAATGAGCAGTTCTTC.

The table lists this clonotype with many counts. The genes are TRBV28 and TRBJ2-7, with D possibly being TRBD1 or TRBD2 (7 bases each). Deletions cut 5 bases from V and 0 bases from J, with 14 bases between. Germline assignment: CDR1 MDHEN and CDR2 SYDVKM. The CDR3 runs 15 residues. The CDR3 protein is CASSTQGGVSYEQYF. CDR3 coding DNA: TGTGCCAGCAGTACCCAGGGGGGGGTCTCCTACGAGCAGTACTTC. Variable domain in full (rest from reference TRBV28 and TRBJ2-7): DVKVTQSSRYLVKRTGEKVFLECVQDMDHENMFWYRQDPGLGLRLIYFSYDVKMKEKGDIPEGYSVSREKKERFSLILESASTNQTSMYLCASSTQGGVSYEQYFGPGTRLTVT.

CDR3 amino acids: CASSPRQGANTEAFF. Here the CDR3 DNA reads TGCGCCAGCAGCCCGAGACAGGGGGCGAACACTGAAGCTTTCTTT. The rearrangement uses TRBV5-1 and TRBJ1-1; 10 positions match TRBD1. Germline V lookup: CDR1 SGHRS, CDR2 YFSETQ. This CDR3 is built from 15 residues. Germline trimming cut 4 bases from V and 1 base from J; bases unmatched to any gene: 4.

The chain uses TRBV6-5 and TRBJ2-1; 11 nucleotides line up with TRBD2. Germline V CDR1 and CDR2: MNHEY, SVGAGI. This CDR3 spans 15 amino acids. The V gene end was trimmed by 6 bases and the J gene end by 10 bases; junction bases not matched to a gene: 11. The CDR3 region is CASSRGLAASEEQFF. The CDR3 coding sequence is TGTGCCAGCAGCCGGGGACTAGCGGCCTCTGAGGAGCAGTTCTTC.

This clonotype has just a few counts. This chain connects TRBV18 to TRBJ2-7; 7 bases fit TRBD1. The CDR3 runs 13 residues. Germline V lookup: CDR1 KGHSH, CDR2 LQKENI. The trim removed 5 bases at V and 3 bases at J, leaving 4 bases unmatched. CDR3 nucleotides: TGTGCCAGCTCAAAGGGACAGATCTACGAGCAGTACTTC. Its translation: CASSKGQIYEQYF. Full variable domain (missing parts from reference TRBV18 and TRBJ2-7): NAGVMQNPRHLVRRRGQEARLRCSPMKGHSHVYWYRQLPEEGLKFMVYLQKENIIDESGMPKERFSAEFPKEGPSILRIQQVVRGDSAAYFCASSKGQIYEQYFGPGTRLTVT.

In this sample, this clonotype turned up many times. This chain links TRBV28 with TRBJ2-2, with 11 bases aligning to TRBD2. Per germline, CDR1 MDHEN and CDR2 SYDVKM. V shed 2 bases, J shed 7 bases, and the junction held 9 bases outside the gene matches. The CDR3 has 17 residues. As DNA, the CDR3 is TGTGCCAGCAGTTTAATATTTACTAGCGGGAGATACGGGGAGCTGTTTTTT. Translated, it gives CASSLIFTSGRYGELFF.

CDR3 in amino acids: CAHGAATDTQYF. The CDR3, as DNA: TGTGCCCACGGAGCAGCCACAGATACGCAGTATTTT. The chain employs TRBV10-3 and TRBJ2-3; no clear D. Trimming stripped 11 bases from V and 2 bases from J, with 11 bases between. The CDR3 covers 12 residues. The germline gives CDR1 ENHRY, CDR2 SYGVKD.

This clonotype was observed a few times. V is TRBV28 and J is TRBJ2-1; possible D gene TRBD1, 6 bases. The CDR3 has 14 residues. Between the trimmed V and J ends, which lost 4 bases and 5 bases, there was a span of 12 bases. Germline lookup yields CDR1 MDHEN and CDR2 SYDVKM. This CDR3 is CASSSFRDNNEQFF. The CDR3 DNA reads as TGTGCCAGCAGTTCCTTCAGGGACAACAATGAGCAGTTCTTC.

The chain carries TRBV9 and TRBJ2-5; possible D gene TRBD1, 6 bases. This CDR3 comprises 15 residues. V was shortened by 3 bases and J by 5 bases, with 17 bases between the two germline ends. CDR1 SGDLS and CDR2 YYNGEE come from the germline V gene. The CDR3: CASSAGDAVVETQYF. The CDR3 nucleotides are TGTGCCAGCAGCGCAGGGGACGCGGTCGTGGAGACCCAGTACTTC.

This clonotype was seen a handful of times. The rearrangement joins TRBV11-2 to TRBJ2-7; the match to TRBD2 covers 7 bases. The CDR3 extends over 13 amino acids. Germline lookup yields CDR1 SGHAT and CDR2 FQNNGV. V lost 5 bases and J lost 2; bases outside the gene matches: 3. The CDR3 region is CASSPAGPYEQYF. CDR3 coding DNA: TGTGCCAGCAGCCCAGCGGGACCCTACGAGCAGTACTTC.

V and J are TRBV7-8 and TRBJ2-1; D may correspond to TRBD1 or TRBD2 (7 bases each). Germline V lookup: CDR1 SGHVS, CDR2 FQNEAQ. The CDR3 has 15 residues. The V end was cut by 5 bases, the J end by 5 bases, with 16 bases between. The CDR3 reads CASSPRGGFDNEQFF. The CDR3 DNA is TGTGCCAGCAGCCCCAGGGGGGGATTTGACAATGAGCAGTTCTTC.

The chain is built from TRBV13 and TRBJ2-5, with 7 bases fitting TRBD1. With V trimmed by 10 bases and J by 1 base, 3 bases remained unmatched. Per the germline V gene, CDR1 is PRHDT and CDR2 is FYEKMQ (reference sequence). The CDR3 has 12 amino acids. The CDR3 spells CATRDSQETQYF. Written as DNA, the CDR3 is TGTGCCACCCGGGACAGCCAAGAGACCCAGTACTTC.

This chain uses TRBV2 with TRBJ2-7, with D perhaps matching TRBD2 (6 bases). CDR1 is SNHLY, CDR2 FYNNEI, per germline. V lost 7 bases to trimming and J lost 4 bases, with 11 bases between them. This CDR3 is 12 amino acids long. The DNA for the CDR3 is TGTGCCAGCAACGGACTAAGATACGAGCAGTACTTC. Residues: CASNGLRYEQYF.

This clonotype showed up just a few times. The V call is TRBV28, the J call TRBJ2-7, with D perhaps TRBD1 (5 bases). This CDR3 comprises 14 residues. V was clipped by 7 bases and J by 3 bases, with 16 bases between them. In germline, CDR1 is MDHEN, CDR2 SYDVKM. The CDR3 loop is CASTSGRQGYEQYF. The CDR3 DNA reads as TGTGCCAGCACCTCAGGCCGGCAGGGCTACGAGCAGTACTTC.

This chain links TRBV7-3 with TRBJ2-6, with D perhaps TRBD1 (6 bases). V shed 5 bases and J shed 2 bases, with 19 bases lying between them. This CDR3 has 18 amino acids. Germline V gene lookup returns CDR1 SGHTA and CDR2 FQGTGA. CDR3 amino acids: CASSLTGGVGPGANVLTF. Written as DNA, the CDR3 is TGTGCCAGCAGCCTGACAGGTGGAGTCGGCCCTGGGGCCAACGTCCTGACTTTC.

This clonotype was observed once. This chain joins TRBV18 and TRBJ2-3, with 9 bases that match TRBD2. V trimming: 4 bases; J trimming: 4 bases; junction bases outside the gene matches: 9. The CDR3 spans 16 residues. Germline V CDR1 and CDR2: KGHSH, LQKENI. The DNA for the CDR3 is TGTGCCAGCTCACGGATTAGCGGGAGTCCATCAGATACGCAGTATTTT. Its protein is CASSRISGSPSDTQYF.

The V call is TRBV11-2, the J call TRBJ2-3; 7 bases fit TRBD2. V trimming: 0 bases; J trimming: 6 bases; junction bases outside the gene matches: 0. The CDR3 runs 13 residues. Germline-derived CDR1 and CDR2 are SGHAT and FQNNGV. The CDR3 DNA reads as TGTGCCAGCAGCTTAGAGCGGGGGGATACGCAGTATTTT. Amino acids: CASSLERGDTQYF.